The present T cell receptor beta chain was sequenced within a study of T cell responses to AZD1222 COVID-19 vaccine. Assay: immunoSEQ multiplex PCR; the TCRdb copy retains only in-frame clones and omits some. Found here are about 27,000 clones, over 80% of them singletons; the top ten hold roughly 8.1%. Germline V gene lookup returns CDR1 MDHEN and CDR2 SYDVKM. Trimming took off 10 bases at V and 0 bases at J, with 15 bases between the two ends. The CDR3 length is 14 residues. The receptor was derived from an adult who received the AZD1222 COVID-19 vaccine. This specimen was peripheral blood, taken 28 days after the second AZD1222 dose. The chain carries TRBV28 and TRBJ1-1; D not certain. CDR3 DNA sequence: TGTGCCACTTTTATAACATCTTTGAACACTGAAGCTTTCTTT. It is translated as CATFITSLNTEAFF.